Listed below are T cell receptor beta chains from one sample, sequenced in a study of blood T cells in healthy people across ages. TCRdb independently ran MiXCR on the 5' RACE reads; one entry per CDR3 protein. The sample yields some 710,000 distinct CDR3 sequences, about a fifth seen once. The sequencing sample was made of blood. The receptors shown here come from a man between 65 and 80 years old in good health. CDR3s include the opening cysteine and the closing phenylalanine or tryptophan. A D gene is named only where the DNA matches it firmly. Rows may omit the clone size; those that give it use once, few, many or a size class.

j_gene	v_gene	abundance	d_gene	CDR3nt	CDR3aa
TRBJ2-1	TRBV7-3	few	TRBD2	TGTGCCAGCGGGCGACTAGCGGGAGGAGATGAGCAGTTCTTC	CASGRLAGGDEQFF
TRBJ2-7	TRBV11-2	few	-	TGTGCCAGCAGCTTACGTAGGTCCGCCTACGAGCAGTACTTC	CASSLRRSAYEQYF
TRBJ2-1	TRBV4-3	few	TRBD2	TGCGCCAGCAGCCACAGGGGACTAGCGGGAAGCAATGAGCAGTTCTTC	CASSHRGLAGSNEQFF
TRBJ2-5	TRBV20-1	-	-	TGCAGTGCCCACCCCCTCGCGGGGTACCAAGAGACCCAGTACTTC	CSAHPLAGYQETQYF
TRBJ2-4	TRBV11-2	few	TRBD2	TGTGCCAGCAGCTTACCCTCTAGCGGGGGCGCCTTCTACATTCAGTACTTC	CASSLPSSGGAFYIQYF
TRBJ2-5	TRBV10-3	few	-	TGTGCCATCAGTGATTCGGAGGGGGGAGCTCAAGAGACCCAGTACTTC	CAISDSEGGAQETQYF
TRBJ2-7	TRBV28	-	-	TGTGCCAGCAGCCGTGGTGGCGTGAACTACGAGCAGTACTTC	CASSRGGVNYEQYF
TRBJ2-7	TRBV5-1	-	-	TGCGCCAGCAGCGCCGACTACGAGCAGTACTTC	CASSADYEQYF
TRBJ2-3	TRBV11-3	-	TRBD2	TGTGCCAGCAGCACAGGACTAGCGGGGGTCACAGATACGCAGTATTTT	CASSTGLAGVTDTQYF
TRBJ1-5	TRBV20-1	-	-	TGCAGTGCTGGAGGGTTAAATGGCAATCAGCCCCAGCATTTT	CSAGGLNGNQPQHF
TRBJ1-1	TRBV5-1	-	-	TGCGCCAGCAGCATAGCTAGTACAGGGCTGAACACTGAAGCTTTCTTT	CASSIASTGLNTEAFF
TRBJ1-2	TRBV5-1	many	-	TGCGCCAGCAGCTTGGAGTGGGGTCATGGCTACACCTTC	CASSLEWGHGYTF
TRBJ2-1	TRBV5-1	few	TRBD1	TGCGCCAGCAGCACAGGACAGGGTACCAATGAGCAGTTCTTC	CASSTGQGTNEQFF
TRBJ2-3	TRBV3-1	-	TRBD1	TGTGCCAGCAGCCTGAGGGACAGAACGCAGTATTTT	CASSLRDRTQYF
TRBJ2-7	TRBV7-9	-	-	TGCGCCAGCAGCCCAAGTACCAGGTTAGCCTACGAGCAGTACTTC	CASSPSTRLAYEQYF
TRBJ2-3	TRBV20-1	-	TRBD2	TGCAGTGCTAGAATTGCGGGGGGGAGGTCAGATACGCAGTATTTT	CSARIAGGRSDTQYF
TRBJ2-3	TRBV7-2	few	-	TGTGCCAGCAGCTTAGTCGGGACACAGACAGATACGCAGTATTTT	CASSLVGTQTDTQYF
TRBJ2-1	TRBV9	few	-	TGTGCCAGCAGCGTAGCTCGGGGGGCGAGCTCCTACAATGAGCAGTTCTTC	CASSVARGASSYNEQFF
TRBJ1-2	TRBV18	few	TRBD1	TGTGCCAGCTCACCACCGGATGGACAGGATGGCTACACCTTC	CASSPPDGQDGYTF
TRBJ2-5	TRBV4-1	-	-	TGCGCCAGCAGCCAACTGAGGGGCGGGACCCAAGAGACCCAGTACTTC	CASSQLRGGTQETQYF
TRBJ2-4	TRBV25-1	many	-	TGTGCCAGCAGTGAATATGGTGGAAACATTCAGTACTTC	CASSEYGGNIQYF
TRBJ1-3	TRBV3-1	few	-	TGTGCCAGCAGCCAAAGGGTCCAAAGCTCTGGAAACACCATATATTTT	CASSQRVQSSGNTIYF
TRBJ2-3	TRBV7-6	-	-	TGTGCCAGCAGTTTAAACTGGGCGGCAGATACGCAGTATTTT	CASSLNWAADTQYF
TRBJ2-5	TRBV18	few	TRBD1	TGTGCCAGCTCACCCATGACAGGGGGCGGTTCGGAGACCCAGTACTTC	CASSPMTGGGSETQYF
TRBJ1-6	TRBV29-1	few	-	TGCAGCGTCCAGAGCTCCTATAATTCACCCCTCCACTTT	CSVQSSYNSPLHF
TRBJ1-4	TRBV28	-	-	TGTGCCAGCAGTTTACGGCAAAACAGGGTTGAAAAACTGTTTTTT	CASSLRQNRVEKLFF
TRBJ2-1	TRBV5-6	-	TRBD2	TGTGCCAGCAGCTTAATACTAGCGAGGCCAGAATGGTTCTTC	CASSLILARPEWFF
TRBJ2-2	TRBV9	-	TRBD2	TGTGCCAGCAGTCTCCCTAGCGGGGGGGTCCGAACCGGGGAGCTGTTTTTT	CASSLPSGGVRTGELFF
TRBJ1-2	TRBV18	-	-	TGTGCCAGCTCACCGGACAGCGCTAACTATGGCTACACCTTC	CASSPDSANYGYTF
TRBJ2-1	TRBV20-1	-	-	TGCAGTGCTAGAGATCTGGCTTTTGAGCAGTTCTTC	CSARDLAFEQFF
TRBJ2-1	TRBV25-1	-	TRBD1	TGTGCCAGCAGTGTACGACAGGGCTACAATGAGCAGTTCTTC	CASSVRQGYNEQFF
TRBJ2-7	TRBV6-6	few	-	TGTGCCAGCAGTTTGCAATGGAACTACGAGCAGTACTTC	CASSLQWNYEQYF
TRBJ2-3	TRBV20-1	-	TRBD2	TGCAGTGCGCGAAGACTAGCGGGGAACACAGATACGCAGTATTTT	CSARRLAGNTDTQYF
TRBJ2-3	TRBV10-2	-	TRBD2	TGCGCCAGCAGACTAGCGGGAGGCGCAGATACGCAGTATTTT	CASRLAGGADTQYF
TRBJ2-6	TRBV7-9	few	TRBD1	TGTGCCAGCAGCTTACCCGGGACAGCCTTCTTCACCTCTGGGGCCAACGTCCTGACTTTC	CASSLPGTAFFTSGANVLTF
TRBJ2-5	TRBV7-9	-	-	TGTGCCAGCAGCATCCCCCGAGAGACCCAGTACTTC	CASSIPRETQYF
TRBJ2-3	TRBV19	few	TRBD2	TGTGCCAGTAGTATGGCTAGCGGGAGCTCGGGAGATACGCAGTATTTT	CASSMASGSSGDTQYF
TRBJ2-1	TRBV6-2/TRBV6-3	-	-	TGTGCCAGCAGTGACGGCTCCTACAATGAGCAGTTCTTC	CASSDGSYNEQFF
TRBJ1-2	TRBV6-4	-	-	TGTGCCAGCAGTGACCGGGCTGGCTACACCTTC	CASSDRAGYTF
TRBJ1-5	TRBV7-2	few	-	TGTGCCAGCAGCTTAGTGGTCGATAGCAATCAGCCCCAGCATTTT	CASSLVVDSNQPQHF
TRBJ2-5	TRBV18	-	TRBD1	TGTGCCGGCTCCCAGGGACAGGGAATCCAAGAGACCCAGTACTTC	CAGSQGQGIQETQYF
TRBJ1-6	TRBV10-3	few	-	TGTGCCATCAGGGTCGAAGGTTCACCCCTCCACTTT	CAIRVEGSPLHF
TRBJ2-1	TRBV12-3/TRBV12-4	-	-	TGTGCCAGCACGAAACCCCCCAGCCGGTGGGGACAAAGCTCCGGGGACAATGAGCAGTTCTTC	CASTKPPSRWGQSSGDNEQFF
TRBJ2-5	TRBV20-1	few	-	TGCAGTGCCCCTCAAGCGCCCCTGGAGACCCAGTACTTC	CSAPQAPLETQYF
TRBJ1-1	TRBV6-5	few	-	TGTGCCAGCAGTTTCCGCTATGGCACTGAAGCTTTCTTT	CASSFRYGTEAFF
TRBJ1-1	TRBV20-1	-	-	TGCAGTGCTAGAGACGTCAGAAAGCTGGACGGCCACATGAACACTGAAGCTTTCTTT	CSARDVRKLDGHMNTEAFF
TRBJ2-1	TRBV7-9	few	TRBD2	TGTGCCAGCAGCACCATGCCGGGGGGGCTCACCTACAATGAGCAGTTCTTC	CASSTMPGGLTYNEQFF
TRBJ2-3	TRBV20-1	few	TRBD2	TGCAGTGCTACTAGCGGGAGAGGAGGTACGCAGTATTTT	CSATSGRGGTQYF
TRBJ2-6	TRBV7-9	few	-	TGTGCCAGCAGCTTCTGGCCCTCTGGGGCCAACGTCCTGACTTTC	CASSFWPSGANVLTF
TRBJ2-3	TRBV5-1	-	-	TGCGCCAGCAGCTTGGAAGGCAGGGAAGCAGATACGCAGTATTTT	CASSLEGREADTQYF
TRBJ1-3	TRBV6-1	many	-	TGTGCCAGCAGCCTACTAAACTCTGGAAACACCATATATTTT	CASSLLNSGNTIYF
TRBJ1-1	TRBV15	few	-	TGTGCCACCAGCAGAGTTGGCACTGAAGCTTTCTTT	CATSRVGTEAFF
TRBJ2-4	TRBV19	few	-	TGTGCCAGTAGTGGGGGGGACATGAACATTCAGTACTTC	CASSGGDMNIQYF
TRBJ2-1	TRBV4-1	few	-	TGCGCCAGCAGCCAAGGAACAACAGGGAATGAGCAGTTCTTC	CASSQGTTGNEQFF
TRBJ1-2	TRBV29-1	few	TRBD1	TGCAGCGTTGAGGCCCGACAGGGCCCCAACTATGGCTACACCTTC	CSVEARQGPNYGYTF